These 20 T cell receptor beta chains came from one sample sequenced in a study of blood T cells in healthy people across ages. A J-beta primer mix and a sample-barcoded 5' primer were used in a second PCR of about 6 to 12 cycles. TCRdb redid the calling of the 5' RACE reads with MiXCR, one entry per CDR3 protein. The table records roughly 2 million distinct CDR3 sequences, 40% to 55% of them present only once. The sample comprised blood. The receptors were sampled from a middle-aged woman in good health.

The rearrangement joins TRBV5-1 to TRBJ2-5, with D unresolved. CDR1 is SGHRS, CDR2 YFSETQ, per germline. The CDR3 is 14 amino acids. V was shortened by 4 bases and J by 4 bases, with 14 bases between the two germline ends. Here the CDR3 DNA reads TGCGCCAGCAGCGTGGGGTACCGGGCAGAGACCCAGTACTTC. Protein sequence: CASSVGYRAETQYF.

The V and J genes are TRBV2 and TRBJ2-7; a possible D gene is TRBD1 (5 bases). V was trimmed by 1 base and J by 3 bases, leaving 7 bases between them. The germline gives CDR1 SNHLY, CDR2 FYNNEI. CDR3 length: 13 amino acids. Here the CDR3 reads CASSEDRLYEQYF. The CDR3 nucleotides are TGTGCCAGCAGTGAAGACAGGCTCTACGAGCAGTACTTC.

The V and J genes are TRBV4-3 and TRBJ1-5; D call uncertain. The V gene lost 0 bases and the J gene lost 6 bases, with 9 bases spanning the gap. From germline, CDR1 is LGHNA and CDR2 YSLEER. The CDR3 covers 14 residues. The DNA of the CDR3 is TGCGCCAGCAGCCAAGATCTTAACGGTCAGCCCCAGCATTTT. This encodes CASSQDLNGQPQHF.

The chain recombines TRBV27 with TRBJ2-3; 11 bases are a match to TRBD2. This CDR3 spans 19 amino acids. V dropped 2 bases and J dropped 5; count of bases not matched to a gene: 15. The germline CDR1 and CDR2 sequences are MNHEY and SMNVEV (reference sequence). The CDR3 loop is CASSLGPPSGGPSGDTQYF. The CDR3 bases are TGTGCCAGCAGTTTAGGACCCCCTAGCGGGGGGCCCTCAGGAGATACGCAGTATTTT.

V usage is TRBV24-1 and J usage is TRBJ2-7, with D perhaps TRBD2 (5 bases). V shed 4 bases and J shed 7 bases, with 19 bases lying between them. This CDR3 spans 15 amino acids. From germline, CDR1 is KGHDR and CDR2 SFDVKD. The CDR3 DNA reads as TGTGCCACCAGTGAACCCCGGGGAACCTACAATGAGCAGTACTTC. Encoded protein: CATSEPRGTYNEQYF.

There are a few counts of this clonotype. The gene calls are TRBV6-5 and TRBJ2-1; D is perhaps TRBD2 (6 bases). The CDR3 loop spans 16 amino acids. V was pared by 5 bases and J by 2 bases, with 16 bases between. Germline lookup yields CDR1 MNHEY and CDR2 SVGAGI. The CDR3 is CASSPRAGLTYNEQFF. Here the CDR3 DNA reads TGTGCCAGCAGTCCCCGGGCGGGGCTCACCTACAATGAGCAGTTCTTC.

V and J are TRBV5-6 and TRBJ2-7; D ambiguous. This CDR3 is 14 amino acids long. The V gene's germline CDR1 is SGHDT and CDR2 YYEEEE. V was trimmed by 2 bases and J by 1 base, leaving 10 bases between them. Here the CDR3 DNA reads TGTGCCAGCAGCTTAGGCAGCAAATCCTACGAGCAGTACTTC. This encodes CASSLGSKSYEQYF.

The chain combines TRBV20-1 with TRBJ2-5, with 11 nucleotides matching TRBD1. CDR3 length: 14 residues. V trimming: 2 bases; J trimming: 5 bases; junction bases outside the gene matches: 4. Per germline, CDR1 DFQATT and CDR2 SNEGSKA (reference sequence). The CDR3 protein is CSARWTGGRETQYF. CDR3 bases: TGCAGTGCTAGATGGACAGGGGGCCGGGAGACCCAGTACTTC.

This clonotype showed up just a few times. The J gene is TRBJ2-4, the V gene TRBV12-3 or TRBV12-4, with 11 bases identical to TRBD1. With V trimmed by 1 base and J by 5 bases, 16 bases remained unmatched. The CDR3 length is 20 residues. The CDR3 region is CASSLGLWTGGDEDENIQYF. The DNA for the CDR3 is TGTGCCAGCAGTTTAGGGTTGTGGACAGGGGGCGATGAAGACGAAAACATTCAGTACTTC.

This clonotype has only a few counts. This chain connects TRBV4-1 to TRBJ2-1; D is undetermined. Per germline, CDR1 MGHRA and CDR2 YSYEKL. V gave up 4 bases and J gave up 6 bases, with 16 bases separating them. The CDR3 is 15 amino acids. The CDR3 sequence is CASSRTADSFNEQFF. CDR3 DNA: TGCGCCAGCAGCCGAACCGCTGACTCGTTCAATGAGCAGTTCTTC.

The chain links TRBV5-1 to TRBJ2-6; 7 bases are shared with TRBD1. This CDR3 contains 16 residues. With 5 bases clipped from V and 0 bases from J, the junction kept 5 bases outside the gene matches. Germline V gene lookup returns CDR1 SGHRS and CDR2 YFSETQ. CDR3 coding DNA: TGCGCCAGCAGTTCACAGGGGAACTCTGGGGCCAACGTCCTGACTTTC. Its translation: CASSSQGNSGANVLTF.

This clonotype came up a few times. CDR3 amino acids: CASSAWRGHQETQYF. The DNA of the CDR3 is TGTGCCAGCAGTGCCTGGCGCGGGCACCAAGAGACCCAGTACTTC. V is TRBV12-3 or TRBV12-4 and J is TRBJ2-5; D perhaps matches TRBD2 (5 bases). This CDR3 is built from 15 residues. Trimming left V 5 bases short and J 0 bases short, with 13 bases between.

V gene TRBV4-3 combines with J gene TRBJ2-1; the match to TRBD2 covers 12 bases. Germline lookup yields CDR1 LGHNA and CDR2 YSLEER. This CDR3 is 18 amino acids long. V lost 1 base, J lost 2 bases, and 6 bases stayed unmatched. This CDR3 reads CASSQGLAGASPYNEQFF. The DNA of the CDR3 is TGCGCCAGCAGCCAAGGACTAGCGGGGGCCTCACCCTACAATGAGCAGTTCTTC.

This clonotype was found a few times. The chain joins TRBV28 to TRBJ2-1; D possibly matches TRBD1 or TRBD2 (7 bases each). Germline assignment: CDR1 MDHEN and CDR2 SYDVKM. This CDR3 region has 14 residues. V lost 7 bases and J lost 4, with 14 bases in between. CDR3 sequence: CASKRGGQYNEQFF. CDR3 nucleotides: TGTGCCAGCAAACGCGGGGGACAGTACAATGAGCAGTTCTTC.

The chain combines TRBV5-6 with TRBJ2-5; 8 bases fit TRBD1. The trim removed 5 bases at V and 9 bases at J, leaving 12 bases unmatched. CDR1 and CDR2 from the germline V gene are SGHDT and YYEEEE. The CDR3 consists of 14 residues. The CDR3 loop reads CASRFTGGQEAQYF. CDR3 nucleotides: TGTGCCAGCAGATTCACAGGGGGACAGGAAGCCCAGTACTTC.

V usage is TRBV10-3 and J usage is TRBJ1-1, with D uncertain. The length of the CDR3 is 14 residues. The germline CDR1 and CDR2 sequences are ENHRY and SYGVKD. Trimming took off 2 bases at V and 1 base at J, with 8 bases between the two ends. DNA of the CDR3: TGTGCCATCAGTGAGCAGGCGACGAACACTGAAGCTTTCTTT. Its protein is CAISEQATNTEAFF.

This clonotype appeared a few times. The chain uses TRBV12-3 or TRBV12-4 and TRBJ1-6; no reliable D call. Trimming removed 3 bases at V and 4 bases at J, with 10 bases between. CDR3 size: 15 residues. CDR3 nucleotide sequence: TGTGCCAGCAGTTTGTTGGAGGAATATAATTCACCCCTCCACTTT. Encoded protein: CASSLLEEYNSPLHF.

The rearrangement uses TRBV13 and TRBJ2-1, with 11 positions matching TRBD2. The CDR3 contains 16 residues. After removal of 3 bases from V and 5 bases from J, the junction contained 6 bases not matched to a gene. Per germline, CDR1 PRHDT and CDR2 FYEKMQ (reference sequence). This CDR3 reads CASSLPSGGRDNEQFF. DNA of the CDR3: TGTGCCAGCAGCTTGCCTAGCGGGGGGCGAGACAATGAGCAGTTCTTC.

This clonotype was detected only a few times. V usage is TRBV20-1 and J usage is TRBJ2-4, with 8 bases fitting TRBD1. With 5 bases clipped from V and 8 bases from J, the junction kept 8 bases outside the gene matches. CDR1 and CDR2 from the germline V gene are DFQATT and SNEGSKA (reference sequence). The CDR3 loop spans 13 amino acids. CDR3 amino acids: CSAPPGGLDIQYF. Written as DNA, the CDR3 is TGCAGTGCTCCTCCAGGGGGCTTAGACATTCAGTACTTC.

The V call is TRBV6-1, the J call TRBJ2-1; 11 nucleotides match TRBD1. The DNA end favors TRBJ2-7, so the J call may be wrong. The CDR3 contains 15 residues. In germline, CDR1 is MNHNS, CDR2 SASEGT. The CDR3 DNA follows: TGTGCCAGCAGCCGGGACAGGGGGAACTACAATGAGCAGTACTTC. Its translation is CASSRDRGNYNEQYF.